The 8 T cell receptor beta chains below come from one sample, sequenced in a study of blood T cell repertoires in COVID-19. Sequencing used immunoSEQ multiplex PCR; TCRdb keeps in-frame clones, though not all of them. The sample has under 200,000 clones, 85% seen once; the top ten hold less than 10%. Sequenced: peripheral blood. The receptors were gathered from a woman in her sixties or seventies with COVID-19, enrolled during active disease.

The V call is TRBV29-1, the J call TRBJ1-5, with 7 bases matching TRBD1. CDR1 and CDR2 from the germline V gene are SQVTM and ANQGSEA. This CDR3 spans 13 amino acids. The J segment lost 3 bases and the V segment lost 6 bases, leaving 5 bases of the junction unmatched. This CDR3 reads CSVETGNNQPQHF. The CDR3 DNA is TGCAGCGTAGAGACAGGGAACAATCAGCCCCAGCATTTT.

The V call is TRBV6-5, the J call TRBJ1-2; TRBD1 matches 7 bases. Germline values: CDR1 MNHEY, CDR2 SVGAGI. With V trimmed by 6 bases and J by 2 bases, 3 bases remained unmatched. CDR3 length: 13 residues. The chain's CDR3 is CASRLTGNYGYTF. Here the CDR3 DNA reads TGTGCCAGCAGATTGACAGGGAACTATGGCTACACCTTC.

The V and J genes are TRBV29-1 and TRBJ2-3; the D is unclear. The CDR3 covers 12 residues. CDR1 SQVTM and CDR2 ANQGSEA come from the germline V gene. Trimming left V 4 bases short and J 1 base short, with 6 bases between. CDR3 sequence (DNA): TGCAGCGTTGTCCCCGGCACAGATACGCAGTATTTT. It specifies CSVVPGTDTQYF.

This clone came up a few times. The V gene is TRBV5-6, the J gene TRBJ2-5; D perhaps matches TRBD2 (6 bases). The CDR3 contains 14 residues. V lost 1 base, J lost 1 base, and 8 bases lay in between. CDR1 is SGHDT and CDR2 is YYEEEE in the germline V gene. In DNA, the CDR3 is TGTGCCAGCAGCTTGTTGGGGGGCCAAGAGACCCAGTACTTC. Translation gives CASSLLGGQETQYF.

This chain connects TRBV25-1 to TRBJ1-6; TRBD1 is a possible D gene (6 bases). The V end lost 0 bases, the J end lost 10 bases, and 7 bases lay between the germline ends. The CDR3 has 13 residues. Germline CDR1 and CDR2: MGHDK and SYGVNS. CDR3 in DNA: TGTGCCAGCAGTGAATATGGGGGCTCACCCCTCCACTTT. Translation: CASSEYGGSPLHF.

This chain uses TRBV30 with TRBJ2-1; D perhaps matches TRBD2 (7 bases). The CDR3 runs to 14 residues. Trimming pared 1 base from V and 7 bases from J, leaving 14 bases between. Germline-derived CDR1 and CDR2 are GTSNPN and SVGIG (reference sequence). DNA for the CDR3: TGTGCCTGGAGTGGGGGGGGGCTCGGGAATGAGCAGTTCTTC. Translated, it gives CAWSGGGLGNEQFF.

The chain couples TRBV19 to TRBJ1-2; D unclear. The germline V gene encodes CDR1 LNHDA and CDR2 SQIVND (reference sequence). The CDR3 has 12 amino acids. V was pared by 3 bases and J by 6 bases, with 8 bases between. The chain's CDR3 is CASSIAGDGYTF. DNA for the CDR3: TGTGCCAGTAGTATCGCCGGGGATGGCTACACCTTC. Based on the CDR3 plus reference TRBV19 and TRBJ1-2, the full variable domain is DGGITQSPKYLFRKEGQNVTLSCEQNLNHDAMYWYRQDPGQGLRLIYYSQIVNDFQKGDIAEGYSVSREKKESFPLTVTSAQKNPTAFYLCASSIAGDGYTFGSGTRLTVV.

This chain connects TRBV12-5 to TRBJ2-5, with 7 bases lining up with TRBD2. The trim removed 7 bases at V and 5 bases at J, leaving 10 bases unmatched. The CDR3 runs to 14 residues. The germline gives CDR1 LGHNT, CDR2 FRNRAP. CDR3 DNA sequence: TGTGCTAGTGCCTTCGGGGAAGCGGGGGAGACCCAGTACTTC. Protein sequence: CASAFGEAGETQYF.